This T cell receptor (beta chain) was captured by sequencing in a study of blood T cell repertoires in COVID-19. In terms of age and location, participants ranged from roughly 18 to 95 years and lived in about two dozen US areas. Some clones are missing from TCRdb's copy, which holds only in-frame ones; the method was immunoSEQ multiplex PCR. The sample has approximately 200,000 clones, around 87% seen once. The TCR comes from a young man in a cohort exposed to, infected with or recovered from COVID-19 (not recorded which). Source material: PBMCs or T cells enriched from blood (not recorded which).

Here the CDR3 reads CASSPPTDRGHGASTDTQYF. The CDR3 nucleotides are TGCGCCAGCAGCCCTCCTACGGACAGGGGGCACGGGGCCAGCACAGATACGCAGTATTTT. The chain carries TRBV5-1 and TRBJ2-3; 11 nucleotides line up with TRBD1. Trimming removed 4 bases from V and 0 bases from J; junction bases left unmatched: 16. Per the germline V gene, CDR1 is SGHRS and CDR2 is YFSETQ. The CDR3 is 20 amino acids. The full variable domain, rest sourced from reference TRBV5-1 and TRBJ2-3, is KAGVTQTPRYLIKTRGQQVTLSCSPISGHRSVSWYQQTPGQGLQFLFEYFSETQRNKGNFPGRFSGRQFSNSRSEMNVSTLELGDSALYLCASSPPTDRGHGASTDTQYFGPGTRLTVL.